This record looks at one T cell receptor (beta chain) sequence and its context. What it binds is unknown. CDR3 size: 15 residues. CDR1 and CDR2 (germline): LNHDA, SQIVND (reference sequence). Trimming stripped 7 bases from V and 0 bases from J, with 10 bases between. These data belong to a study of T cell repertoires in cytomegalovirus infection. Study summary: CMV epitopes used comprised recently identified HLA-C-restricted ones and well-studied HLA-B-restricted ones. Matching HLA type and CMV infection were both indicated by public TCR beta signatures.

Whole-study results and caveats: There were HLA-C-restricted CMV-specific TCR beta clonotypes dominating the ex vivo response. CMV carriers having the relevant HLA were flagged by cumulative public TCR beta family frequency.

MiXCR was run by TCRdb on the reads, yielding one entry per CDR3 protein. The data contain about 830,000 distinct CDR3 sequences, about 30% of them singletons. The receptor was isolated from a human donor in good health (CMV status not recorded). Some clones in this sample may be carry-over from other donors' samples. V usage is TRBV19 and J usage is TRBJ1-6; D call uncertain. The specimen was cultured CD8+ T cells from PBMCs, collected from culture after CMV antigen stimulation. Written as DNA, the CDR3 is TGTGCCAGTAACAGCTTCAGCTCCTATAATTCACCCCTCCACTTT. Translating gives CASNSFSSYNSPLHF.